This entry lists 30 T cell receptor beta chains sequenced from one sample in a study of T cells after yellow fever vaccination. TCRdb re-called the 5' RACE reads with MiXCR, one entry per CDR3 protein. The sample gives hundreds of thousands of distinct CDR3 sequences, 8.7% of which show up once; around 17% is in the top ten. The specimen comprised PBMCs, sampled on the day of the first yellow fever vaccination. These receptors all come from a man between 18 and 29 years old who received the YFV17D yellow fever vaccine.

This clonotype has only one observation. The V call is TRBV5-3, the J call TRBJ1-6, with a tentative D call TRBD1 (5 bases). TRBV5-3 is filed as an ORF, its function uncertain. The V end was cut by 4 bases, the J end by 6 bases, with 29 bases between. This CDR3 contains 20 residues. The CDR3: CARSMVGTQANPGGNSPLHF. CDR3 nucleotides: TGTGCCAGAAGCATGGTTGGGACGCAGGCCAACCCCGGGGGTAATTCACCCCTCCACTTT.

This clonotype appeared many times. The CDR3 DNA sequence: TGCAGTGCTGATACAGGGGCGGGAAACATTCAGTACTTC. It encodes CSADTGAGNIQYF. The genes are TRBV20-1 and TRBJ2-4; TRBD1 matches at 7 bases. CDR1 is DFQATT and CDR2 is SNEGSKA in the germline V gene (reference sequence). The CDR3 covers 13 residues. The V and J ends lost 5 bases and 6 bases, in that order; junction bases with no gene match: 7.

For the CDR3, the DNA is TGTGCCAGCAGCCTGACAGGGATGAACACTGAAGCTTTCTTT. Protein: CASSLTGMNTEAFF. This chain uses TRBV5-4 with TRBJ1-1; 7 bases are shared with TRBD1. Trimming cost V 4 bases and J 0 bases; bases outside gene matches: 3. This CDR3 comprises 14 residues. The germline gives CDR1 SGHNT, CDR2 YYREEE (reference sequence).

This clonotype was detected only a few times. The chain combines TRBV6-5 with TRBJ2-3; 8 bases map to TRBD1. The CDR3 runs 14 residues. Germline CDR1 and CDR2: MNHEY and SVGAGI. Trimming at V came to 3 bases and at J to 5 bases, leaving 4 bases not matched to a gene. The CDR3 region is CASSYLQGVDTQYF. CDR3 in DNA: TGTGCCAGCAGTTATTTACAGGGGGTAGATACGCAGTATTTT.

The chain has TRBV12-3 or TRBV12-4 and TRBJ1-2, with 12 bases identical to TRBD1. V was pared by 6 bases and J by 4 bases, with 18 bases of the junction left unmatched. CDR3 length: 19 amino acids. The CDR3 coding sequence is TGTGCCAGCAGCCGGTGGGACAGGGGGCTTACCTTCAACGCCTATGGCTACACCTTC. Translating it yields CASSRWDRGLTFNAYGYTF.

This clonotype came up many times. The CDR3, as DNA: TGTGCCAGCAGCTTACAGGGGGTAGGGAACACTGAAGCTTTCTTT. This sequence encodes CASSLQGVGNTEAFF. The gene calls are TRBV7-3 and TRBJ1-1, with 7 bases identical to TRBD1. CDR1 is SGHTA and CDR2 is FQGTGA in the germline V gene. Losses at the gene ends were 2 bases for V and 1 base for J; bases not matched to a gene: 4. The CDR3 loop spans 15 amino acids. Supplemented by reference TRBV7-3 and TRBJ1-1, the full variable domain reads GAGVSQTPSNKVTEKGKYVELRCDPISGHTALYWYRQSLGQGPEFLIYFQGTGAADDSGLPNDRFFAVRPEGSVSTLKIQRTERGDSAVYLCASSLQGVGNTEAFFGQGTRLTVV.

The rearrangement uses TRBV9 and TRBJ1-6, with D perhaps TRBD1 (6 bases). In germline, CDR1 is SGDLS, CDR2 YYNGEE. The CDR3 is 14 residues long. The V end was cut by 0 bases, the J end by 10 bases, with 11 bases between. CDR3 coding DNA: TGTGCCAGCAGCGTAGGAGGGGGTTTCTCACCCCTCCACTTT. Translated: CASSVGGGFSPLHF.

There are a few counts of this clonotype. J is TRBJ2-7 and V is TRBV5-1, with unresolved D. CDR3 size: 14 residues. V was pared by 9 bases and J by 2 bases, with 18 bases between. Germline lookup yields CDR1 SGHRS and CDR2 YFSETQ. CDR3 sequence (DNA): TGCGCCACCTCCATTGAGAGTCCGCCCTACGAGCAGTACTTC. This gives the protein CATSIESPPYEQYF.

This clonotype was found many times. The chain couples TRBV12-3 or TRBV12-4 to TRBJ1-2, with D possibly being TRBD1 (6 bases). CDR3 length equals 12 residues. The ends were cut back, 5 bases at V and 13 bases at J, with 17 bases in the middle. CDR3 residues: CASSRQDRWSTF. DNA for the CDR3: TGTGCCAGCAGTCGACAGGACCGCTGGAGCACCTTC.

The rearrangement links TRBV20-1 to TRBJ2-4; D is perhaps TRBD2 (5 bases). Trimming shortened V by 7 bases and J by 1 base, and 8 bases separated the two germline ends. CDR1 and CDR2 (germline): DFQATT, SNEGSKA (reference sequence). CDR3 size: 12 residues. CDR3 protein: CSGSGAKNIQYF. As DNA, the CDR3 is TGCAGTGGATCGGGGGCCAAAAACATTCAGTACTTC.

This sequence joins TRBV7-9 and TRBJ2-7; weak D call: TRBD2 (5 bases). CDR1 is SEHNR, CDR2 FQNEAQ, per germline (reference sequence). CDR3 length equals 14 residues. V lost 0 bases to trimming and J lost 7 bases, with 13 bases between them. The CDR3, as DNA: TGTGCCAGCAGCTTAGCCCCCGGGATCGGTGAGCAGTACGTC. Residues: CASSLAPGIGEQYV.

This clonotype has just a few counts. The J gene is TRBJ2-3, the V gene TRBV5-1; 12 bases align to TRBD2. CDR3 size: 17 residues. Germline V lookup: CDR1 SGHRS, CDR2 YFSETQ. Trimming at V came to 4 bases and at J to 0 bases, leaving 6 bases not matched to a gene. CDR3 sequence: CASSPTGTSGSTDTQYF. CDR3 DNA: TGCGCCAGCAGCCCGACCGGGACTAGCGGGAGCACAGATACGCAGTATTTT.

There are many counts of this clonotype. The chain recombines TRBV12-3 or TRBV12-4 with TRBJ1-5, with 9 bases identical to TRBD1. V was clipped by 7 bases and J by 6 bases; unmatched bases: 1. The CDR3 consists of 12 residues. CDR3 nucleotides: TGTGCCAGCATGGGACAGGGTCAGCCCCAGCATTTT. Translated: CASMGQGQPQHF.

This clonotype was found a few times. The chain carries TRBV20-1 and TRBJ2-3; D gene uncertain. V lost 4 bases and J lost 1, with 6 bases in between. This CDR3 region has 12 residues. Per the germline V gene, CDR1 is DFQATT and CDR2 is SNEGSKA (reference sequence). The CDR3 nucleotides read TGCAGTGCTATTTCCCGCACAGATACGCAGTATTTT. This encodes CSAISRTDTQYF.

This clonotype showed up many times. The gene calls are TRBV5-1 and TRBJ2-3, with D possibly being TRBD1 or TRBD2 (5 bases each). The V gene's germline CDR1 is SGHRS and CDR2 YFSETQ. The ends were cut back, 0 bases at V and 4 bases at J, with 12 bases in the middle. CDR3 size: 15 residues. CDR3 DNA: TGCGCCAGCAGCTTGGTGGGGGTTTGGGCAGATACGCAGTATTTT. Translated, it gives CASSLVGVWADTQYF. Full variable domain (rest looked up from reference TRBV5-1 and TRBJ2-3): KAGVTQTPRYLIKTRGQQVTLSCSPISGHRSVSWYQQTPGQGLQFLFEYFSETQRNKGNFPGRFSGRQFSNSRSEMNVSTLELGDSALYLCASSLVGVWADTQYFGPGTRLTVL.

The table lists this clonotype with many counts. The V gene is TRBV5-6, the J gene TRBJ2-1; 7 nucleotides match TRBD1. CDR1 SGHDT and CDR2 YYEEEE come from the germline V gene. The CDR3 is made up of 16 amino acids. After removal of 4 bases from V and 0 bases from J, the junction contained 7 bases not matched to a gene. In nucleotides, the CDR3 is TGTGCCAGCAGCACCGGGACAGAGAGCTCCTACAATGAGCAGTTCTTC. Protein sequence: CASSTGTESSYNEQFF.

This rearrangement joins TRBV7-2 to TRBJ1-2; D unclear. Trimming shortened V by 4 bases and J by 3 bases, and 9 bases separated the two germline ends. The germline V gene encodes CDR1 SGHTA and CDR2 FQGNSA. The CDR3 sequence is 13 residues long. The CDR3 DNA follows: TGTGCCAGCAGCTCCGGGATCCACTATGGCTACACCTTC. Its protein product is CASSSGIHYGYTF.

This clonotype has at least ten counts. CDR3 protein: CASSSEPESTDTQYF. CDR3 bases: TGTGCCAGCAGCTCCGAGCCAGAAAGCACAGATACGCAGTATTTT. The chain links TRBV7-6 to TRBJ2-3; no firm D call. The germline V gene encodes CDR1 SGHVS and CDR2 FNYEAQ. V was pared by 4 bases and J by 0 bases, with 11 bases between. The CDR3 sequence is 15 residues long. Together with reference TRBV7-6 and TRBJ2-3, the CDR3 gives the full variable domain: GAGVSQSPRYKVTKRGQDVALRCDPISGHVSLYWYRQALGQGPEFLTYFNYEAQQDKSGLPNDRFSAERPEGSISTLTIQRTEQRDSAMYRCASSSEPESTDTQYFGPGTRLTVL.

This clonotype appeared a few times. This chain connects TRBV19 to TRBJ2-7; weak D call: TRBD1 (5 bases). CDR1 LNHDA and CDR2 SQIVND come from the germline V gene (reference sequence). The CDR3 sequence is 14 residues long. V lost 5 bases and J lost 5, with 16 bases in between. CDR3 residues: CASSSLQGTNEQYF. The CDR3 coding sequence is TGTGCCAGTAGTTCCCTTCAGGGTACCAACGAGCAGTACTTC. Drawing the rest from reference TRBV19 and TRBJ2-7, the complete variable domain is DGGITQSPKYLFRKEGQNVTLSCEQNLNHDAMYWYRQDPGQGLRLIYYSQIVNDFQKGDIAEGYSVSREKKESFPLTVTSAQKNPTAFYLCASSSLQGTNEQYFGPGTRLTVT.

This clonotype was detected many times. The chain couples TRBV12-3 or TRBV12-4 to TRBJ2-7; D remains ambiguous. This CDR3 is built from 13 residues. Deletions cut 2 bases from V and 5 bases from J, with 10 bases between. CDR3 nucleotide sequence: TGTGCCAGCAGTTTAATTTTGGACCACGAGCAGTACTTC. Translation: CASSLILDHEQYF.

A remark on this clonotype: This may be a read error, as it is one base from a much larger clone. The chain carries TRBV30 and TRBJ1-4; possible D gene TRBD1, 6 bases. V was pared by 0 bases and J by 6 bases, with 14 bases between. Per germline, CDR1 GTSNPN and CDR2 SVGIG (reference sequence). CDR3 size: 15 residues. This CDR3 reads CAWSVHTGSDEKLFF. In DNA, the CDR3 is TGTGCCTGGAGTGTACATACAGGGTCGGATGAAAAACTGTTTTTT.

Written as DNA, the CDR3 is TGTGCCAGCAGCTTAGATCACAGGCCTTACAATGAGCAGTTCTTC. Its protein product is CASSLDHRPYNEQFF. The chain is built from TRBV7-9 and TRBJ2-1; possible D gene TRBD1, 5 bases. CDR3 length equals 15 residues. Germline values: CDR1 SEHNR, CDR2 FQNEAQ (reference sequence). V dropped 1 base and J dropped 4 bases, with 11 bases sitting between them.

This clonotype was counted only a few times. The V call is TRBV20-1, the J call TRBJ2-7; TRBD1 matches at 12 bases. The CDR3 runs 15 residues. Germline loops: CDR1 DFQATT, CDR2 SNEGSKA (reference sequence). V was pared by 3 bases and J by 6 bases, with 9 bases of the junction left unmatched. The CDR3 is CSASPPGTGGAEQYF. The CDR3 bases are TGCAGTGCTAGCCCCCCGGGGACAGGGGGCGCCGAGCAGTACTTC.

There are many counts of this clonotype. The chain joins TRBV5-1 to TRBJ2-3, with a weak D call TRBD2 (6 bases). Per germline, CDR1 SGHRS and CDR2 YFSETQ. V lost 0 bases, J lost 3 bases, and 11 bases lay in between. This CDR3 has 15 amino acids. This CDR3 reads CASSLVRGNTDTQYF. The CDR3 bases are TGCGCCAGCAGCTTGGTACGGGGGAATACAGATACGCAGTATTTT.

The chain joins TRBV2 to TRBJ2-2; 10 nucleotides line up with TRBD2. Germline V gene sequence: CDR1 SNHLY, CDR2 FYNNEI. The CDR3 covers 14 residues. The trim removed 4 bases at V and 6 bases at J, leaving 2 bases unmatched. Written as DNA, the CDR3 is TGTGCCAGCAGTGGGGGACTAGCGCCCGGGGAGCTGTTTTTT. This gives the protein CASSGGLAPGELFF.

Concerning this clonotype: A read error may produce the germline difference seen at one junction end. Here the CDR3 DNA reads TGCCCCAGCAGCCCCAGCGGGGGGTACTACGAGCAGTACTTC. This sequence encodes CPSSPSGGYYEQYF. The gene calls are TRBV4-3 and TRBJ2-7; 9 nucleotides line up with TRBD2. Germline V lookup: CDR1 LGHNA, CDR2 YSLEER. The CDR3 totals 14 residues.

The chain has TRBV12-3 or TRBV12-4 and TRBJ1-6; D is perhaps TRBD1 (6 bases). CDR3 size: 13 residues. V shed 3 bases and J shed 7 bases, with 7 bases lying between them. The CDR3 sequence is CASSFRGNSPLHF. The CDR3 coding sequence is TGTGCCAGCAGTTTTAGGGGGAATTCACCCCTCCACTTT.

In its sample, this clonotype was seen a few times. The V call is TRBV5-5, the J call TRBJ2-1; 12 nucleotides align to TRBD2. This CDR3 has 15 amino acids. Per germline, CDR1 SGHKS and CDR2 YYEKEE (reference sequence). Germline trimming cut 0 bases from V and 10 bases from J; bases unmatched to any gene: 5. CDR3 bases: TGTGCCAGCAGCTTGGGGGCTAGCGGGAGGGGGGAGCAGTTCTTC. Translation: CASSLGASGRGEQFF.

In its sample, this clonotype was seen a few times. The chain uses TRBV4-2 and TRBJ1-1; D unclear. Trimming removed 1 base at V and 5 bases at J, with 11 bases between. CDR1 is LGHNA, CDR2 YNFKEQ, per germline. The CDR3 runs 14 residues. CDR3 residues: CASSQVVSSTEAFF. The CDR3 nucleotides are TGTGCCAGCAGCCAAGTAGTGTCCTCGACTGAAGCTTTCTTT.

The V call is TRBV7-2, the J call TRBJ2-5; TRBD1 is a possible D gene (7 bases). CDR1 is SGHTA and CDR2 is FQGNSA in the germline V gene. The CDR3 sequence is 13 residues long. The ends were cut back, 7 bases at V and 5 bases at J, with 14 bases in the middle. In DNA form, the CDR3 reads TGTGCCAGCATTCCCGGAGGGGGCGAGACCCAGTACTTC. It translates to CASIPGGGETQYF.